These T cell receptor beta chains were read from a single sample in a study of post-analysis software for immune sequencing data. One entry per CDR3 protein, called by TCRdb with MiXCR from the PCR reads. In the table there are hundreds of thousands of distinct CDR3 sequences, about 32% of which are singletons. The sample consisted of blood. These receptor sequences come from a girl aged 5-17 years with multiple sclerosis. Each CDR3 is given with its conserved first and last residue.

V	J	length	CDR3
TRBV7-9	TRBJ2-3	15	CASSFPGQGADTQYF
TRBV20-1	TRBJ1-1	14	CSAREGRMNTEAFF
TRBV29-1	TRBJ2-3	15	CSARYRGRRTDTQYF
TRBV5-1	TRBJ2-3	15	CASSLRSRSTDTQYF
TRBV20-1	TRBJ2-7	16	CSARDLGIRSSYEQYF
TRBV28	TRBJ2-7	15	CASSPRVAGYGEQYF
TRBV12-3/TRBV12-4	TRBJ2-3	15	CASSPDSVSTDTQYF
TRBV20-1	TRBJ1-5	13	CSARGGANQPQHF
TRBV20-1	TRBJ2-1	14	CSARASGRGYEQFF
TRBV10-3	TRBJ2-3	19	CAISESWLAGGKPTDTQYF
TRBV24-1	TRBJ2-1	12	CATRGGNGEQFF
TRBV10-3	TRBJ1-1	15	CAISEYGAGQTEAFF
TRBV3-1	TRBJ2-7	15	CASSQDSARNYEQYF
TRBV27	TRBJ2-1	15	CASRVGLAGYNEQFF
TRBV11-2	TRBJ2-3	13	CASSLVYGDTQYF
TRBV5-1	TRBJ2-1	16	CASSLFRTSGYNEQFF
TRBV9	TRBJ1-1	16	CASSPPGGARSTEAFF
TRBV6-5	TRBJ2-3	18	CASSYSSPNVPSTDTQYF
TRBV29-1	TRBJ2-1	11	CSGDRGNEQFF
TRBV4-3	TRBJ2-7	16	CASSQEGGGFSYEQYF
TRBV6-2/TRBV6-3	TRBJ2-7	13	CAIRLAGGYEQYF
TRBV6-6	TRBJ1-2	15	CASSYLIQGAYGYTF
TRBV24-1	TRBJ2-3	14	CATRPRWGSDTQYF
TRBV5-1	TRBJ2-4	15	CASSSGQGEVGIQYF
TRBV7-2	TRBJ2-3	17	CASSSGNSGSWSDTQYF
TRBV6-6	TRBJ2-7	15	CASSYDRTGGYEQYF
TRBV20-1	TRBJ2-7	13	CSAHRQASYEQYF
TRBV4-1	TRBJ1-1	17	CASSLLAGGRRDTEAFF
TRBV27	TRBJ1-2	14	CASSFDGGSYGYTF
TRBV27	TRBJ1-2	17	CASSPIFSQGPGYGYTF
TRBV6-5	TRBJ1-2	14	CAGSTDRASYGYTF
TRBV5-4	TRBJ2-5	14	CASRSPGTQETQYF
TRBV29-1	TRBJ2-3	15	CSVEDSGRATSTQYF
TRBV4-3	TRBJ2-2	16	CASSPQSGTNTGELFF
TRBV20-1	TRBJ2-1	13	CSAWDFPDNEQFF
TRBV9	TRBJ2-3	15	CASSAREGNTDTQYF
TRBV4-3	TRBJ2-3	17	CASSPRGGVLDLDTQYF
TRBV9	TRBJ1-6	14	CASSVGGYNSPLHF
TRBV27	TRBJ1-5	14	CASRTGGNNQPQHF